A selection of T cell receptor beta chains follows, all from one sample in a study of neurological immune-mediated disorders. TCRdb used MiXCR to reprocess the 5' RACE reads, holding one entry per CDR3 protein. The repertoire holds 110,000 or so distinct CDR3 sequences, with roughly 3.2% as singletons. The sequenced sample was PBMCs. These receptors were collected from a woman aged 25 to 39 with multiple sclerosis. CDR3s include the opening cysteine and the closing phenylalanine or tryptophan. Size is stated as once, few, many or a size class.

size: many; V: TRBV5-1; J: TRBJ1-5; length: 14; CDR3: CASREQGGNQPQHF
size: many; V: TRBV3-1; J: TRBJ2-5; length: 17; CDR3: CASSPPRRRGRQETQYF
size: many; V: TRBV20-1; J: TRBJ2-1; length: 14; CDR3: CSATTGLDYNEQFF
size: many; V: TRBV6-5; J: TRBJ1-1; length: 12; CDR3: CASSYRQGEAFF
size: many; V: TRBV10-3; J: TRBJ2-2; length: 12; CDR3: CAIMEDTGELFF
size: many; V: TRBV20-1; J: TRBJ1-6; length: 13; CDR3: CSAKDSSWAPLHF
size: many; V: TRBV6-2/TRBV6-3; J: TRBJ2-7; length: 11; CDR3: CASSTRDEQYF
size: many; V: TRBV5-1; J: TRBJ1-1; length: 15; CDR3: CASSLVAAINTEAFF
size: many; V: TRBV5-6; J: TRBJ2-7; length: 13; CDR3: CASSLGGFYEQYF
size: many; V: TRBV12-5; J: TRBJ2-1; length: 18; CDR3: CASGLVKFAQGAYNEQFF
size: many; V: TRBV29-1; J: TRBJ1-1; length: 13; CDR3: CSGTGTGTTEAFF
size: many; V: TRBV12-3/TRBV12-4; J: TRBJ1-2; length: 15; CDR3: CASSLRRQGSYGYTF
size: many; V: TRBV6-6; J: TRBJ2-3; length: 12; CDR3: CASSYDSGTQYF
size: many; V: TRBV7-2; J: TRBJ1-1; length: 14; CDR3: CASSFARTNTEAFF
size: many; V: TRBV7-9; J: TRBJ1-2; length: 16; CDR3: CASSSRTGTTNYGYTF
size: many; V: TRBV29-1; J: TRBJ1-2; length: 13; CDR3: CSVEMDRGDGYTF
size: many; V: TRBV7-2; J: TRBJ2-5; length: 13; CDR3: CASSLGMVETQYF
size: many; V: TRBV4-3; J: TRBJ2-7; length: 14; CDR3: CASSHAQGPYEQYF
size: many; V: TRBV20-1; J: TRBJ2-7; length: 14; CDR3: CSARDLTRVYEQYF
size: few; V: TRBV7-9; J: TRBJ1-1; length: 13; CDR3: CASSVPGGVRAFF
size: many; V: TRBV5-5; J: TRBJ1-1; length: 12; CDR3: CASSQAGMRTFF
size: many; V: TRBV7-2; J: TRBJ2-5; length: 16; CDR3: CASSLLGTSGWETQYF
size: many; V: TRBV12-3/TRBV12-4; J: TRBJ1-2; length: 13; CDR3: CASTLLRDKPYTF